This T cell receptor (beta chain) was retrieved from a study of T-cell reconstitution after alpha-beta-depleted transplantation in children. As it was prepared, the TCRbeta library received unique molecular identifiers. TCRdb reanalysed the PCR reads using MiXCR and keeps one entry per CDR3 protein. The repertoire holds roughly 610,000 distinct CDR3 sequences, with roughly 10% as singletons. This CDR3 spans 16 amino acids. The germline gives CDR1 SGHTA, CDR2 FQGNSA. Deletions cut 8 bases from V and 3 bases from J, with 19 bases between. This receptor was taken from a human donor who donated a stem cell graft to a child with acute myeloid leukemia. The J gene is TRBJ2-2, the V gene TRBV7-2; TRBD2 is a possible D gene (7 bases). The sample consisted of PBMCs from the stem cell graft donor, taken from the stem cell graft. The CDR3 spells CASRPSGGADTGELFF. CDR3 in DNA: TGTGCCAGCCGACCCTCGGGGGGCGCGGACACCGGGGAGCTGTTTTTT. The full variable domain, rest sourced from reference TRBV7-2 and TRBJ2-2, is GAGVSQSPSNKVTEKGKDVELRCDPISGHTALYWYRQSLGQGLEFLIYFQGNSAPDKSGLPSDRFSAERTGGSVSTLTIQRTQQEDSAVYLCASRPSGGADTGELFFGEGSRLTVL.